Described below is a single TCR beta chain sequence and its context. Generated by immunoSEQ multiplex PCR, the TCRdb table keeps only in-frame clones and is missing some. The sample yields around 310,000 clones, about 80% seen once. Per germline, CDR1 LGHNA and CDR2 YSLEER. Trimming at V came to 0 bases and at J to 5 bases, leaving 10 bases not matched to a gene. The CDR3 is made up of 18 amino acids. The entry originates in a study of cytotoxic CD8 clonotypes in ibrutinib-treated CLL. The receptor comes from a human donor with chronic lymphocytic leukemia. The input for sequencing was PBMCs, taken before ibrutinib treatment. This rearrangement joins TRBV4-3 to TRBJ1-1; 12 bases are shared with TRBD1. CDR3 nucleotide sequence: TGCGCCAGCAGCCAAGATGGGGGACAGGGGGCGAGAAAGACTGAAGCTTTCTTT. The encoded protein is CASSQDGGQGARKTEAFF.